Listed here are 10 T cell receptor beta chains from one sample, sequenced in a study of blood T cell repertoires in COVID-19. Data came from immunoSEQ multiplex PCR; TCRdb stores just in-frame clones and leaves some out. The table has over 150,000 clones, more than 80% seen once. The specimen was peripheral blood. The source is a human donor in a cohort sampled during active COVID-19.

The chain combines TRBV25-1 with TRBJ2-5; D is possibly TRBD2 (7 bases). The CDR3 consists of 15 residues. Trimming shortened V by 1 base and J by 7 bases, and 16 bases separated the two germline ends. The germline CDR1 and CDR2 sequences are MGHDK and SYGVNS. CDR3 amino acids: CASSESRGLEGTQYF. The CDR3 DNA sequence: TGTGCCAGCAGTGAATCGCGGGGGCTGGAGGGGACCCAGTACTTC. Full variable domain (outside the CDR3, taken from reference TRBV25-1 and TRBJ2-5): EADIYQTPRYLVIGTGKKITLECSQTMGHDKMYWYQQDPGMELHLIHYSYGVNSTEKGDLSSESTVSRIRTEHFPLTLESARPSHTSQYLCASSESRGLEGTQYFGPGTRLLVL.

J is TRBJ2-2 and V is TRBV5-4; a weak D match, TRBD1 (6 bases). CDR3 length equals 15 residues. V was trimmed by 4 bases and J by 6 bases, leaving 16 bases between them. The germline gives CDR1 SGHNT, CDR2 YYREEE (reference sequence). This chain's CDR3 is CASSEGVGFAGELFF. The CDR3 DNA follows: TGTGCCAGCAGCGAGGGGGTAGGGTTTGCCGGGGAGCTGTTTTTT.

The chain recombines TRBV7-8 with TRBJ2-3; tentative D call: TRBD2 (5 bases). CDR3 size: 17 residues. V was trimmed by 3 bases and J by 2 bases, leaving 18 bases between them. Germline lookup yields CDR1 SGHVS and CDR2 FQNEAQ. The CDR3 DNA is TGTGCCAGCAGCTTCGCACTAGTCGGGTCCTTCACAGATACGCAGTATTTT. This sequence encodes CASSFALVGSFTDTQYF.

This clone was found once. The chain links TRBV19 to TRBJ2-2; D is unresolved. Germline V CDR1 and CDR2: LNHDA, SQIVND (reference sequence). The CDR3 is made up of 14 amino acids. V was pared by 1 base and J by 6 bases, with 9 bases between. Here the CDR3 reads CASSIVPLAGELFF. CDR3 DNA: TGTGCCAGTAGTATAGTTCCCCTTGCCGGGGAGCTGTTTTTT. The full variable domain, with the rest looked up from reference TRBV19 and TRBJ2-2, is DGGITQSPKYLFRKEGQNVTLSCEQNLNHDAMYWYRQDPGQGLRLIYYSQIVNDFQKGDIAEGYSVSREKKESFPLTVTSAQKNPTAFYLCASSIVPLAGELFFGEGSRLTVL.

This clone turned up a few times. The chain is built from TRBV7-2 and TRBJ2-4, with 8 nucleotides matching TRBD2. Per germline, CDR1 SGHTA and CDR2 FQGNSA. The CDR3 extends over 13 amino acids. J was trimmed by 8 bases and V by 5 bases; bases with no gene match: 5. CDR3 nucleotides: TGTGCCAGCAGCCTGGGACTAGAGGACATTCAGTACTTC. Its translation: CASSLGLEDIQYF. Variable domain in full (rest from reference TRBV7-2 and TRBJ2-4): GAGVSQSPSNKVTEKGKDVELRCDPISGHTALYWYRQSLGQGLEFLIYFQGNSAPDKSGLPSDRFSAERTGGSVSTLTIQRTQQEDSAVYLCASSLGLEDIQYFGAGTRLSVL.

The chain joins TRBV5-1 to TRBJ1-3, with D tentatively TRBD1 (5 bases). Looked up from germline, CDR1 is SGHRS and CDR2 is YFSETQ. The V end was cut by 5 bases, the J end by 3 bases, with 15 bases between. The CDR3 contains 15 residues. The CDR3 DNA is TGCGCCAGCAGAACGGGGGAGGGAAATGGAAACACCATATATTTT. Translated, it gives CASRTGEGNGNTIYF. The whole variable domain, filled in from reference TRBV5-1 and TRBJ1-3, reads KAGVTQTPRYLIKTRGQQVTLSCSPISGHRSVSWYQQTPGQGLQFLFEYFSETQRNKGNFPGRFSGRQFSNSRSEMNVSTLELGDSALYLCASRTGEGNGNTIYFGEGSWLTVV.

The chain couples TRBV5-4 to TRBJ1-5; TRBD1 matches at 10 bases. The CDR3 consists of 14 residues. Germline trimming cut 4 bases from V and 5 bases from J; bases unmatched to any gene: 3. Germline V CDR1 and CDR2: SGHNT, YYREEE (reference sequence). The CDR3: CASSPGTGDQPQHF. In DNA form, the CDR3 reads TGTGCCAGCAGCCCGGGGACAGGGGATCAGCCCCAGCATTTT.

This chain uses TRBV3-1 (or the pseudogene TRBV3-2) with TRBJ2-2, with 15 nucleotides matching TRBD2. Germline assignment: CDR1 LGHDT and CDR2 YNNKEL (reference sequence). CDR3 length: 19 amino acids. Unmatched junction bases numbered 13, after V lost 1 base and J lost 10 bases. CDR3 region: CASSQGSGGLAGGPLELFF. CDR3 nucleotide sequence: TGTGCCAGCAGCCAAGGCTCCGGCGGACTAGCGGGGGGGCCGTTGGAGCTGTTTTTT.

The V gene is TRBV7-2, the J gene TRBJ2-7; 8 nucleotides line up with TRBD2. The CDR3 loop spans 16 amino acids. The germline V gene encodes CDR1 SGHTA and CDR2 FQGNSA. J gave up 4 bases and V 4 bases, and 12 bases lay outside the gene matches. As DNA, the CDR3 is TGTGCCAGCAGCTCCCGGGATCGGGGGGGGCGGTACGAGCAGTACTTC. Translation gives CASSSRDRGGRYEQYF.

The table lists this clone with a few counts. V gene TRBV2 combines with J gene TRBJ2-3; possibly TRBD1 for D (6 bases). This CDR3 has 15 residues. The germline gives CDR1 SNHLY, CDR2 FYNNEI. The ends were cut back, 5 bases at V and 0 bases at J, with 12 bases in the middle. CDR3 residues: CASSPGAQSTDTQYF. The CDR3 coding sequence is TGTGCCAGCAGTCCAGGGGCCCAGAGCACAGATACGCAGTATTTT.